Here is one T cell receptor beta chain with its context. This entry comes from a study of blood T cell repertoires in COVID-19. Across the whole study: The United States, Italy and Spain provided the acute and convalescent COVID-19 samples.

From germline, CDR1 is SQVTM and CDR2 ANQGSEA. The CDR3 runs to 14 residues. V lost 5 bases and J lost 8, with 18 bases in between. Profiled with immunoSEQ multiplex PCR; TCRdb holds only in-frame clones, not every one. Here the sample spans over 200,000 clones, roughly 78% being singletons. The receptor's source is a woman aged 40 to 55 with acute or convalescent COVID-19. The chain recombines TRBV29-1 with TRBJ1-4; D ambiguous. The specimen sequenced was peripheral blood. The CDR3 DNA follows: TGCAGCGTTTCAGACAAGGGTTGGGAGGAAAAACTGTTTTTT. Its translation: CSVSDKGWEEKLFF.